This is a list of T cell receptor beta chains from one sample in a study of early T cells in non-severe SARS-CoV-2 infection. MiXCR, applied by TCRdb to the 5' RACE reads, yields one record per CDR3 protein. This table holds approximately 100,000 distinct CDR3 sequences, 9.5% to 11% found once. The specimen sequenced was whole blood. These receptors were taken from an adult who was a healthcare worker with PCR-confirmed SARS-CoV-2 infection or an uninfected control (not recorded which). Each CDR3 is given with its conserved first and last residue. Each record gives: J gene, D gene, clone size, V gene, CDR3 protein, CDR3 DNA. D genes are given only for firm matches. Clone size is shown for a subset of rows, as once, few, many or a class of expanded clone.

>TRBJ1-2|NA|NA|TRBV12-3/TRBV12-4
CASKRRGRGYTF
TGTGCCAGCAAAAGGAGGGGAAGAGGCTACACCTTC
>TRBJ2-7|NA|NA|TRBV3-1
CASSQEPNPYEQYF
TGTGCCAGCAGCCAAGAGCCCAACCCGTACGAGCAGTACTTC
>TRBJ2-1|TRBD2|NA|TRBV12-3/TRBV12-4
CASSLMPPLAGNNEQFF
TGTGCCAGCAGTTTAATGCCCCCACTAGCGGGCAACAATGAGCAGTTCTTC
>TRBJ1-4|NA|NA|TRBV28
CASSLSGGERKLFF
TGTGCCAGCAGTTTATCTGGGGGTGAAAGAAAACTGTTTTTT
>TRBJ2-1|NA|many|TRBV7-2
CASSFSGMGYNEQFF
TGTGCCAGCAGCTTCTCAGGGATGGGCTACAATGAGCAGTTCTTC
>TRBJ1-5|NA|many|TRBV12-3/TRBV12-4
CASRYRDNNQPQHF
TGTGCCAGCAGGTACCGGGACAACAATCAGCCCCAGCATTTT
>TRBJ2-3|NA|few|TRBV4-1
CASSQGTFTDTQYF
TGCGCCAGCAGCCAAGGAACGTTTACAGATACGCAGTATTTT
>TRBJ1-4|NA|few|TRBV29-1
CSVEGASGEKLFF
TGCAGCGTTGAAGGAGCCTCGGGGGAAAAACTGTTTTTT
>TRBJ1-2|TRBD1|NA|TRBV20-1
CSILQGGYGYTF
TGCAGTATCCTCCAGGGGGGCTATGGCTACACCTTC
>TRBJ2-1|NA|few|TRBV7-8
CVTRKDGSYNEQFF
TGTGTGACCCGGAAGGATGGCTCCTACAATGAGCAGTTCTTC
>TRBJ2-3|NA|NA|TRBV18
CASSPITGDTQYF
TGTGCCAGCTCACCAATCACGGGAGATACGCAGTATTTT
>TRBJ2-7|NA|many|TRBV28
CASTGANSYEQYF
TGTGCCAGCACCGGAGCGAACTCCTACGAGCAGTACTTC
>TRBJ1-1|TRBD1|few|TRBV20-1
CSARTGDRNTEAFF
TGCAGTGCTCGGACAGGGGATAGGAACACTGAAGCTTTCTTT
>TRBJ1-4|NA|few|TRBV6-5
CASSYSKRIITTNEKLFF
TGTGCCAGCAGTTACTCGAAAAGGATCATAACAACTAATGAAAAACTGTTTTTT
>TRBJ1-6|TRBD1|few|TRBV7-3
CASSLMGGQINSPLHF
TGTGCCAGCAGCTTAATGGGGGGACAGATCAATTCACCCCTCCACTTT
>TRBJ2-3|TRBD1|NA|TRBV7-2
CASSRMDRDTDTQYF
TGTGCCAGCAGCCGGATGGACAGGGATACAGATACGCAGTATTTT
>TRBJ2-5|NA|NA|TRBV28
CASIRSPSRPETQYF
TGTGCCAGCATCAGAAGCCCCTCAAGGCCAGAGACCCAGTACTTC
>TRBJ2-7|NA|many|TRBV28
CASSLGGSYEQYF
TGTGCCAGCAGCTTAGGGGGCTCCTACGAGCAGTACTTC
>TRBJ2-1|NA|NA|TRBV29-1
CSAVWRGPYEQFF
TGCAGCGCCGTTTGGCGGGGACCCTATGAGCAGTTCTTC
>TRBJ1-2|NA|many|TRBV5-1
CASTPGGGNYGYTF
TGCGCCAGCACCCCCGGGGGTGGTAACTATGGCTACACCTTC
>TRBJ2-4|NA|few|TRBV29-1
CSVEGRGAKNIQYF
TGCAGCGTTGAAGGCAGGGGAGCCAAAAACATTCAGTACTTC
>TRBJ2-1|TRBD1|NA|TRBV20-1
CSAVSGTGFSEQFF
TGCAGTGCCGTAAGTGGGACAGGGTTTAGTGAGCAGTTCTTC
>TRBJ2-2|TRBD1|NA|TRBV3-1
CASSQDFEGALNTGELFF
TGTGCCAGCAGCCAAGATTTCGAGGGGGCGTTGAACACCGGGGAGCTGTTTTTT
>TRBJ1-2|TRBD1|NA|TRBV7-2
CASSLVGQGNYGYTF
TGTGCCAGCAGCTTAGTGGGACAGGGTAACTATGGCTACACCTTC
>TRBJ2-7|TRBD1|many|TRBV18
CASSPYSQGAYEQYF
TGTGCCAGCTCACCATACAGTCAGGGGGCCTACGAGCAGTACTTC
>TRBJ2-5|NA|NA|TRBV7-7
CASSFSNGPRETQYF
TGTGCCAGCAGCTTCTCGAACGGGCCCCGGGAGACCCAGTACTTC
>TRBJ2-7|NA|NA|TRBV28
CASSLADSLFFEQYF
TGTGCCAGCAGTTTGGCGGACTCCCTCTTCTTCGAGCAGTACTTC
>TRBJ2-5|TRBD1|many|TRBV5-1
CASSWGTGAQETQYF
TGCGCCAGCAGCTGGGGGACAGGGGCGCAAGAGACCCAGTACTTC
>TRBJ2-7|NA|NA|TRBV5-1
CASSLSGQVNYEQYF
TGCGCCAGCAGCTTGAGCGGTCAGGTCAACTACGAGCAGTACTTC
>TRBJ2-1|TRBD2|many|TRBV9
CASSKTSGRIGEQFF
TGTGCCAGCAGCAAGACTAGCGGGAGGATCGGTGAGCAGTTCTTC
>TRBJ1-1|TRBD1|many|TRBV20-1
CSAGRDSLFTEAFF
TGCAGTGCCGGCCGGGACAGTTTGTTTACTGAAGCTTTCTTT
>TRBJ2-3|NA|many|TRBV4-2
CASSQDLADTQYF
TGTGCCAGCAGCCAAGATCTGGCAGATACGCAGTATTTT
>TRBJ2-7|TRBD2|few|TRBV30
CAWSAILIPGREQYF
TGTGCCTGGAGTGCCATCCTCATCCCCGGGAGGGAGCAGTACTTC
>TRBJ2-3|NA|NA|TRBV3-1
CASSQGGDTQYF
TGTGCCAGCAGCCAAGGGGGCGACACGCAGTATTTT
>TRBJ2-7|NA|few|TRBV2
CASSVDPGSGEQYF
TGTGCCAGCAGTGTAGATCCGGGGTCCGGCGAGCAGTACTTC
>TRBJ2-5|TRBD1|NA|TRBV28
CASSLDRGTETQYF
TGTGCCAGCAGCCTCGACAGGGGGACAGAGACCCAGTACTTC
>TRBJ1-5|TRBD1|few|TRBV2
CASSPRGQDRAQPQHF
TGTGCCAGCAGTCCTAGGGGACAGGACAGGGCTCAGCCCCAGCATTTT
>TRBJ2-5|NA|NA|TRBV7-9
CASSYDLIHPGAETQYF
TGTGCCAGCAGCTACGATCTCATCCACCCCGGCGCAGAGACCCAGTACTTC
>TRBJ1-2|NA|many|TRBV20-1
CSAPEGYTF
TGCAGTGCCCCCGAGGGCTACACCTTC
>TRBJ2-1|TRBD2|many|TRBV20-1
CSASVPQRGAGEQFF
TGCAGTGCTAGCGTTCCCCAGCGGGGGGCTGGTGAGCAGTTCTTC
>TRBJ2-5|NA|many|TRBV18
CASSTTQETQYF
TGTGCCAGCTCGACGACGCAAGAGACCCAGTACTTC
>TRBJ2-1|TRBD2|many|TRBV20-1
CSALSGAGYNEQFF
TGCAGTGCTTTGAGCGGGGCCGGCTACAATGAGCAGTTCTTC
>TRBJ1-6|NA|few|TRBV3-1
CASSQNGGLAPLHF
TGTGCCAGCAGCCAGAATGGGGGATTGGCACCCCTCCACTTT
>TRBJ1-1|NA|NA|TRBV12-3/TRBV12-4
CASSPDGGLRGAFF
TGTGCCAGCAGTCCTGACGGGGGGCTAAGGGGAGCTTTCTTT
>TRBJ2-1|TRBD2|NA|TRBV7-9
CASSLGTSGYNEQFF
TGTGCCAGCAGCTTAGGGACTAGCGGGTACAATGAGCAGTTCTTC
>TRBJ2-1|TRBD2|NA|TRBV29-1
CSASTSGRLNEQFF
TGCAGCGCGTCGACTAGCGGGAGGTTGAATGAGCAGTTCTTC